This record concerns one TCR beta chain sequence. This specimen comes from a study of blood T cell repertoires in COVID-19. The protocol was immunoSEQ multiplex PCR, while the TCRdb copy is restricted to in-frame clones and leaves out a portion. This table has 56,000 or so clones, around 84% appearing once. Input material: peripheral blood. The sequence was collected from a man aged 45 to 65 with acute or convalescent COVID-19.

CDR3 coding DNA: TGCGCCAGCAGCGCACTAGGGTGGACTAGCACAGATACGCAGTATTTT. Translating it yields CASSALGWTSTDTQYF. This chain joins TRBV5-1 and TRBJ2-3, with D possibly TRBD2 on 5 matching bases. In germline, CDR1 is SGHRS, CDR2 YFSETQ. The CDR3 is 16 residues long. The germline V and J ends were trimmed by 4 bases and 0 bases, with 15 bases remaining between them.